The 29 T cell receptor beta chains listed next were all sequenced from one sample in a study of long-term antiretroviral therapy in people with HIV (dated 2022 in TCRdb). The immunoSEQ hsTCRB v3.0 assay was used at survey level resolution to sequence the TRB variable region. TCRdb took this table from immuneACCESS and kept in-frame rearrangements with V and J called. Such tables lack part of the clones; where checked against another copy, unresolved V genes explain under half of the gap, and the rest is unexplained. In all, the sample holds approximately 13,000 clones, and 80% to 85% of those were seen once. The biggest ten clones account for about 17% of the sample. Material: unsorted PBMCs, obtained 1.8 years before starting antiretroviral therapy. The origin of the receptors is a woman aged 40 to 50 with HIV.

The CDR3 spells CASSYSQAGRGEQFF. DNA for the CDR3: TGTGCCAGCAGTTACTCCCAGGCAGGGCGGGGTGAGCAGTTCTTC. V is TRBV6-6 and J is TRBJ2-1, with a possible D match to TRBD2 (6 bases). CDR1 and CDR2 from the germline V gene are MNHNY and SVGAGI (reference sequence). The CDR3 contains 15 residues. Trimming shortened V by 0 bases and J by 9 bases, and 15 bases separated the two germline ends.

The CDR3 sequence: CAISEPMGLAGERANEQFF. CDR3 DNA: TGTGCCATCAGTGAGCCCATGGGACTAGCGGGAGAACGGGCCAATGAGCAGTTCTTC. The rearrangement uses TRBV10-3 and TRBJ2-1, with 14 bases fitting TRBD2. Germline CDR1 is ENHRY and CDR2 is SYGVKD. This CDR3 has 19 residues. With 2 bases clipped from V and 6 bases from J, the junction kept 12 bases outside the gene matches.

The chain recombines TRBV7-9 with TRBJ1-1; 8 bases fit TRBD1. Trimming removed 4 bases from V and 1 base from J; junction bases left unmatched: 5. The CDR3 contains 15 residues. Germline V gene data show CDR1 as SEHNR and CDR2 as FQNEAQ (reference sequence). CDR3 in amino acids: CASSSTGGKNTEAFF. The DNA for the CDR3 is TGTGCCAGCAGCTCAACAGGGGGAAAGAACACTGAAGCTTTCTTT.

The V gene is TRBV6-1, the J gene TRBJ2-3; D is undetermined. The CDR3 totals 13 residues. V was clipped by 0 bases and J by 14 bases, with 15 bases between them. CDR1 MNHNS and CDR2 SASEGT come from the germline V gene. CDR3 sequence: CASSEAQGLDTYF. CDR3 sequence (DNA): TGTGCCAGCAGTGAAGCGCAAGGCCTAGATACGTATTTT.

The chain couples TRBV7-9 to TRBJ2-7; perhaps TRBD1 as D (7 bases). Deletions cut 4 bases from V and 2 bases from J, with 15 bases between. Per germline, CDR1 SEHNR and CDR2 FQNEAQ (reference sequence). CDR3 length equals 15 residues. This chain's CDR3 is CASSSQGGTPYEQYF. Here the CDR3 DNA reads TGTGCCAGCAGCTCGCAGGGGGGAACCCCCTACGAGCAGTACTTC.

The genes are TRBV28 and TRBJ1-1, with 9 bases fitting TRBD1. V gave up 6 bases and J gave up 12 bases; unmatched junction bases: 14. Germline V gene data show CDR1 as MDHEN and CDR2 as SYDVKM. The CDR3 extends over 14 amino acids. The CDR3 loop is CASSPPPGQGKSFF. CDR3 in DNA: TGTGCCAGCAGCCCACCCCCGGGACAGGGAAAGTCTTTCTTT. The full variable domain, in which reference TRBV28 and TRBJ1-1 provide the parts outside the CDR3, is DVKVTQSSRYLVKRTGEKVFLECVQDMDHENMFWYRQDPGLGLRLIYFSYDVKMKEKGDIPEGYSVSREKKERFSLILESASTNQTSMYLCASSPPPGQGKSFFGQGTRLTVV.

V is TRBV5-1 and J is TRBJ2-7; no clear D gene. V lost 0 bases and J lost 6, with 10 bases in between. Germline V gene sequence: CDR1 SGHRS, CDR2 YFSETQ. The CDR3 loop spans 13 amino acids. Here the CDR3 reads CASSLASSVEQYF. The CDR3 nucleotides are TGCGCCAGCAGCTTGGCCTCGTCCGTCGAGCAGTACTTC.

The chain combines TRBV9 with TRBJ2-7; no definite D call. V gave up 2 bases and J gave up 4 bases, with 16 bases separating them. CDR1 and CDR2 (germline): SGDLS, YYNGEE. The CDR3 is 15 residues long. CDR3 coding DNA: TGTGCCAGCAGCGTCGTCCCCGGCGACTTATACGAGCAGTACTTC. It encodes CASSVVPGDLYEQYF.

DNA of the CDR3: TGTGCCAGCAGCTTAGCAAAGGGACCCTACGAGCAGTACTTC. Translating gives CASSLAKGPYEQYF. This chain uses TRBV11-1 with TRBJ2-7; D may be TRBD1 or TRBD2 (5 bases each). The CDR3 is made up of 14 amino acids. Trimming took 0 bases from V and 2 from J, leaving 8 bases between them. CDR1 is SGHAT and CDR2 is FQDESV in the germline V gene (reference sequence).

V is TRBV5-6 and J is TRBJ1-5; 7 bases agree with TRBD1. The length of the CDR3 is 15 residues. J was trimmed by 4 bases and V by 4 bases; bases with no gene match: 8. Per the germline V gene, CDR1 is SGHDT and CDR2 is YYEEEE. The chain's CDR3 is CASSASGQQNQPQHF. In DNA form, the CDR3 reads TGTGCCAGCAGCGCGTCGGGACAGCAGAATCAGCCCCAGCATTTT. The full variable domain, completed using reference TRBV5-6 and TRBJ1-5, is DAGVTQSPTHLIKTRGQQVTLRCSPKSGHDTVSWYQQALGQGPQFIFQYYEEEERQRGNFPDRFSGHQFPNYSSELNVNALLLGDSALYLCASSASGQQNQPQHFGDGTRLSIL.

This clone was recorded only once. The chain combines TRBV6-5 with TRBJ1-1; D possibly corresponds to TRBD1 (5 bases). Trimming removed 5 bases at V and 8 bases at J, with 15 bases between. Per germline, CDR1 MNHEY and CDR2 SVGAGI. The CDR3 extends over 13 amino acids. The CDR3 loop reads CASSLGTGREAFF. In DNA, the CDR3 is TGTGCCAGCAGTCTGGGAACAGGCAGGGAAGCTTTCTTT.

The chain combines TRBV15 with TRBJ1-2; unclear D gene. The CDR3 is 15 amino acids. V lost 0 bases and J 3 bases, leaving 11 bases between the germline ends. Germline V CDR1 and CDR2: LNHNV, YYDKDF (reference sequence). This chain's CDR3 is CATSRDRGNYYGYTF. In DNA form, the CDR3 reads TGTGCCACCAGCAGAGATCGCGGGAATTACTATGGCTACACCTTC.

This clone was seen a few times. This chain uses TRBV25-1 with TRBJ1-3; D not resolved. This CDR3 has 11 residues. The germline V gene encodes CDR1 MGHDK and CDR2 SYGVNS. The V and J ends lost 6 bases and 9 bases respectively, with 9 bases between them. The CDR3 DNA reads TGTGCCAGCAGGGGAAGTGGCACCATATATTTT. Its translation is CASRGSGTIYF.

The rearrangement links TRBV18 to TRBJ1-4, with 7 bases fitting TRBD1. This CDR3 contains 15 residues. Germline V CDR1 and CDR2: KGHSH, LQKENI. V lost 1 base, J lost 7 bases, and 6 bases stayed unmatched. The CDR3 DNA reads TGTGCCAGCTCACCACGGTCAGGGGGGATTGAAAAACTGTTTTTT. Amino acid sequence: CASSPRSGGIEKLFF.

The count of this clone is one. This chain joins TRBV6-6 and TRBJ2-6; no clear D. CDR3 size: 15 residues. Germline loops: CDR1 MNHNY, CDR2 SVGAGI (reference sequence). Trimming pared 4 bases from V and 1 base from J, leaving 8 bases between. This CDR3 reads CASSFTSSGANVLTF. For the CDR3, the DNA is TGTGCCAGCAGTTTTACAAGTTCTGGGGCCAACGTCCTGACTTTC.

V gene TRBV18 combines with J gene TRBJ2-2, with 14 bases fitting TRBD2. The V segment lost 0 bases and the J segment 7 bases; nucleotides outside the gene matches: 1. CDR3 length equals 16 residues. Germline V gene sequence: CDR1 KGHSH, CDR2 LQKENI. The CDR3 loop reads CASSPPGLAGGGELFF. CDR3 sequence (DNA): TGTGCCAGCTCACCACCCGGACTAGCGGGAGGCGGGGAGCTGTTTTTT.

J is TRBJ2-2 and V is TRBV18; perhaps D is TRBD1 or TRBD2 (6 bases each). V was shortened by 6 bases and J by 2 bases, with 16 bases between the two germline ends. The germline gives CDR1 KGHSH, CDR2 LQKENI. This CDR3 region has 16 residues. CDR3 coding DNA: TGTGCCAGCTCCTACCGAAGGGGGGACAACACCGGGGAGCTGTTTTTT. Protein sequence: CASSYRRGDNTGELFF.

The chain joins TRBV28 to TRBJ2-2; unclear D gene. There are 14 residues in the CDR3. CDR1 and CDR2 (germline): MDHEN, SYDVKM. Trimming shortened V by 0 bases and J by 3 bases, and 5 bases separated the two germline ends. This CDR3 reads CASSLWQDTGELFF. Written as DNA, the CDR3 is TGTGCCAGCAGTTTATGGCAGGACACCGGGGAGCTGTTTTTT.

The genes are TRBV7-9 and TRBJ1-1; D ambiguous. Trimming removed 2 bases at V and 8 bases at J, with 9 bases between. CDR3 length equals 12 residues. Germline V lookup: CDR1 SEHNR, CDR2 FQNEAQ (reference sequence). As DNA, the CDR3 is TGTGCCAGCAGCTTAAGGCCGGCAGAAGCTTTCTTT. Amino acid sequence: CASSLRPAEAFF.

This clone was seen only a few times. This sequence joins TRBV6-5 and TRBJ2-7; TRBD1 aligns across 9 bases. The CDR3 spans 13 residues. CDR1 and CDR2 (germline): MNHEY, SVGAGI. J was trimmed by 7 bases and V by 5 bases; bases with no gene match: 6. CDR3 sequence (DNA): TGTGCCAGCAGTCGGACAGGGGCTTGGGAGCAGTACTTC. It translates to CASSRTGAWEQYF.

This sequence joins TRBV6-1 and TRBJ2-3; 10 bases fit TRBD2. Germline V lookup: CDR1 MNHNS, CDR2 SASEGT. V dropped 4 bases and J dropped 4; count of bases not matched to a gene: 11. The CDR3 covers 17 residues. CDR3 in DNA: TGTGCCAGCAGTGTGACTAGCGGGTTCAGTTTCGCAGATACGCAGTATTTT. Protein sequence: CASSVTSGFSFADTQYF.

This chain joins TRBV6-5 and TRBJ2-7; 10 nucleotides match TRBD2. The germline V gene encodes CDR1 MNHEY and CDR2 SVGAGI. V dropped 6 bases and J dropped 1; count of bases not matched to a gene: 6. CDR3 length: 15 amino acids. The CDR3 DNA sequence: TGTGCCAGCAGAAACCCTAGCGGGAGTTCCTACGAGCAGTACTTC. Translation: CASRNPSGSSYEQYF.

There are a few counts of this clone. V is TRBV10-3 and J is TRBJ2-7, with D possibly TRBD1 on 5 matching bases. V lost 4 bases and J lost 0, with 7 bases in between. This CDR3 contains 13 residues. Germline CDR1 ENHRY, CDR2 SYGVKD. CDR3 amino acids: CAISGQSSYEQYF. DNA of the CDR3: TGTGCCATCAGTGGACAGAGCTCCTACGAGCAGTACTTC.

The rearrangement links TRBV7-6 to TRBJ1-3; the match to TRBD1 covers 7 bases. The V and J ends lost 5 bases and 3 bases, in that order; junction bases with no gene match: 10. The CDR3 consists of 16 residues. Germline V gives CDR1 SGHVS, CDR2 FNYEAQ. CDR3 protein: CASSPLGGGGGNTIYF. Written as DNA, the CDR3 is TGTGCCAGCAGCCCCCTGGGAGGGGGCGGTGGAAACACCATATATTTT.

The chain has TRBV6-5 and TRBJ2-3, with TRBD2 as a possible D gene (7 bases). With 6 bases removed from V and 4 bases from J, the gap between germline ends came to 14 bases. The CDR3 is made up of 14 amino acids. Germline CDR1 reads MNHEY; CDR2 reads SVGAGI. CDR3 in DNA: TGTGCCAGCAGGAGGGGGGCGGGAGCAGATACGCAGTATTTT. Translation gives CASRRGAGADTQYF.

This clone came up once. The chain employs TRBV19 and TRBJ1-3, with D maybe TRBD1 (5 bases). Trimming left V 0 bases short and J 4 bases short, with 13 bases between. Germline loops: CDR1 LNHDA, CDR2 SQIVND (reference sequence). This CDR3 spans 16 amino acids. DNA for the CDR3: TGTGCCAGTAGTATAGATCTCACAGGCCCGGGAAACACCATATATTTT. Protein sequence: CASSIDLTGPGNTIYF.

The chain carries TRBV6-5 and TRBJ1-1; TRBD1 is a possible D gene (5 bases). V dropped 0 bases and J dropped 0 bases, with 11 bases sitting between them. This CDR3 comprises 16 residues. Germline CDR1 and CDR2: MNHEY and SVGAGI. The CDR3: CASSYSHGAVNTEAFF. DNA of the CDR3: TGTGCCAGCAGTTACTCTCACGGGGCCGTGAACACTGAAGCTTTCTTT.

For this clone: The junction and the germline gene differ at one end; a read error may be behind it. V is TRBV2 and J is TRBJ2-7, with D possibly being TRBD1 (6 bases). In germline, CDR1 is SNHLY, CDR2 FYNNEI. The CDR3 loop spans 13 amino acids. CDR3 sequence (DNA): TGTGCCAGCAGGGAAGTAGGGGGCTACGAGCAGTACTTC. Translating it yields CASREVGGYEQYF.

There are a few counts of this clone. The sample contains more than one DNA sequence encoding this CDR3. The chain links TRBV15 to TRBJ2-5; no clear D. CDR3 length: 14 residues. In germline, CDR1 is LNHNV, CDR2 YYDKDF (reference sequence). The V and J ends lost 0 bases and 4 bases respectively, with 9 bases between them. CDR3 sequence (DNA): TGTGCCACCAGCAGAGATCGCAGAGGAGAGACCCAGTACTTC. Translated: CATSRDRRGETQYF.